This T cell receptor beta chain was documented in a study of blood T cell repertoires in COVID-19. Study in general: Acute and convalescent COVID-19 samples came from the United States, Italy and Spain. The cDNA or gDNA used as material had been derived from T cells, B-cell-depleted T cells, or PBMCs.

Clones were read by immunoSEQ multiplex PCR, and TCRdb kept only the in-frame ones, dropping some. The sample includes around 140,000 clones, around 81% of them seen just once. V shed 3 bases and J shed 3 bases, with 12 bases lying between them. The germline CDR1 and CDR2 sequences are KGHSH and LQKENI. The CDR3 totals 15 residues. This receptor was obtained from a woman aged 55-70 years with acute or convalescent COVID-19. The sequenced sample consisted of peripheral blood. The chain has TRBV18 and TRBJ1-3; D remains ambiguous. The CDR3 loop reads CASSPLEQVGNTIYF. DNA for the CDR3: TGTGCCAGCTCACCCCTAGAACAAGTTGGAAACACCATATATTTT.